This T cell receptor beta chain was sequenced for a study of T cell changes during pregnancy in multiple sclerosis. Assay used: immunoSEQ multiplex PCR; TCRdb lists only in-frame clones, some missing. Counted here are tens of thousands of clones, 90% occurring once; the ten biggest clones make up more than 1.4%. This CDR3 comprises 14 residues. CDR1 and CDR2 from the germline V gene are SGHTA and FQGNSA. The junction had 6 bases not matched to a gene; V was cut back by 6 bases and J by 5 bases. The source was peripheral blood, collected in the third trimester of pregnancy. This receptor was identified in a female donor with multiple sclerosis, enrolled in a pregnancy study. This rearrangement joins TRBV7-2 to TRBJ1-5, with 8 positions matching TRBD1. The CDR3 nucleotides are TGTGCCAGCAGTCGGGACAGGACAGATCAGCCCCAGCATTTT. Translation gives CASSRDRTDQPQHF.